This T cell receptor (beta chain) was found in a study of T cell changes during pregnancy in multiple sclerosis. V was cut by 5 bases and J by 0 bases, with 5 bases left in between. Germline V gene data show CDR1 as GTSNPN and CDR2 as SVGIG (reference sequence). This CDR3 region has 12 residues. Some clones are missing from TCRdb's copy, which holds only in-frame ones; the method was immunoSEQ multiplex PCR. Of roughly 120,000 clones detected, approximately 90% appear once; the ten largest clones hold more than 1.5%. This sample comprised peripheral blood, obtained in the third trimester of pregnancy. The TCR sequence derives from a female donor with multiple sclerosis, enrolled in a pregnancy study. J is TRBJ1-5 and V is TRBV30; D remains ambiguous. As DNA, the CDR3 is TGTGCCTGGCTCCCTAGCAATCAGCCCCAGCATTTT. Translation: CAWLPSNQPQHF.